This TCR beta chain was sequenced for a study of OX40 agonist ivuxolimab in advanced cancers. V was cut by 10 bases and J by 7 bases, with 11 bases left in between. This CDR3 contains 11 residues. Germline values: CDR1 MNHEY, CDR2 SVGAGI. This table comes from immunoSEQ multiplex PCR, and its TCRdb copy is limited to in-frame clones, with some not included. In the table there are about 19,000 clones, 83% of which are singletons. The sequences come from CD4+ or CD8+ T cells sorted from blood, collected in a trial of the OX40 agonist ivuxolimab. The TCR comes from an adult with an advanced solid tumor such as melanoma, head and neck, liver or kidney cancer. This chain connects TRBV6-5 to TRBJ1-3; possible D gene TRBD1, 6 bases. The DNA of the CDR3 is TGTGCCACCAGGGGTATGAACACCATATATTTT. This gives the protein CATRGMNTIYF.